This record covers a single TCR beta chain. This entry is derived from a study of blood T cell repertoires in COVID-19. Study-wide context: Whether acute or convalescent, the COVID-19 samples came from the United States, Italy and Spain. T cells, B-cell-depleted T cells, or PBMCs provided the cDNA or gDNA that served as material.

In germline, CDR1 is MNHEY, CDR2 SMNVEV (reference sequence). V gave up 6 bases and J gave up 6 bases, with 12 bases separating them. The CDR3 has 13 residues. In the original workflow: Reference gene primers were amplified, and this amplification served to estimate nucleated cell counts. Profiled with immunoSEQ multiplex PCR; TCRdb holds only in-frame clones, not every one. The V and J calls and clone size come from that table; D and trimming were worked out from the DNA. The table lists fewer than 500,000 clones, 70% to 90% of them singletons. The sequence was collected from a young woman with active or convalescent COVID-19. V and J are TRBV27 and TRBJ2-1, with a tentative D call TRBD1 (8 bases). Material for sequencing was peripheral blood. In DNA form, the CDR3 reads TGTGCCAGCAGCTACAGGGGGGGCAATGAGCAGTTCTTC. Residues: CASSYRGGNEQFF.